Listed below are T cell receptor beta chains from one sample, sequenced in a study of blood T cell repertoires in COVID-19. The repertoire was sequenced with immunoSEQ multiplex PCR; TCRdb's copy has only in-frame clones and lacks some. The sample has 28,000 or so clones, roughly 90% seen once. Sequenced material: peripheral blood. These receptor sequences come from a human donor in a cohort sampled during active COVID-19. Both conserved end residues are part of each CDR3. D genes are given only for firm matches. For some rows the clone size is stated as once, few or many, or as a class when expanded; others skip it.

>TRBV20-1|.|TRBJ2-1|.
TGCAGTGCTAGTACTTCTAATGAGCAGTTCTTC
CSASTSNEQFF
>TRBV5-4|.|TRBJ2-7|.
TGTGCCAGCAGCTTGGTCGGGGGCTACGAGCAGTACTTC
CASSLVGGYEQYF
>TRBV2|.|TRBJ2-7|.
TGTGCCAGCTCCTTTTCAGGCTACGAGCAGTACTTC
CASSFSGYEQYF
>TRBV18|.|TRBJ1-1|.
TGTGCCAGCTCACTCCGACAGGCTGGGGTGAACACTGAAGCTTTCTTT
CASSLRQAGVNTEAFF
>TRBV12-3/TRBV12-4|.|TRBJ1-2|.
TGTGCCAGCAGTTTCAAGGGGAATCATGGCTACACCTTC
CASSFKGNHGYTF
>TRBV25-1|.|TRBJ2-7|TRBD1
TGTGCCAGCAGCGCAGACAGGGGGGCAAACGAGCAGTACTTC
CASSADRGANEQYF
>TRBV4-3|.|TRBJ2-7|TRBD2
TGCGCCAGCAGCCAAGATCATGGGACTAGCTCATACGAGCAGTACTTC
CASSQDHGTSSYEQYF
>TRBV6-6|.|TRBJ2-1|.
TGTGCCAGCAGTCACCTCGGACAGTCAGGGGTGAGTGAGCAGTTCTTC
CASSHLGQSGVSEQFF
>TRBV5-4|.|TRBJ1-2|TRBD1
TGTGCCAGCAGCTTTGGGGACAGCTTGTATGGCTACACCTTC
CASSFGDSLYGYTF
>TRBV6-6|.|TRBJ1-2|.
TGTGCCAGCAGTTATTCGCCAGGGAAGGCCTATGGCTACACCTTC
CASSYSPGKAYGYTF
>TRBV20-1|.|TRBJ2-1|TRBD1
TGCAGTGTTGACAGGGAAAATGAGCAGTTCTTC
CSVDRENEQFF
>TRBV9|.|TRBJ1-6|.
TGTGCCAGCAGCTTCAACGGACTGGGCGTCGGTTCACCCCTCCACTTT
CASSFNGLGVGSPLHF
>TRBV5-1|.|TRBJ2-7|.
TGCGCCAGCAGCCGCACAGGGGCGGGAGAGCAGTACTTC
CASSRTGAGEQYF
>TRBV3-1/TRBV3-2|.|TRBJ2-1|.
TGTGCCAGCACGGCTAGCGCCCGCCCCAATGAGCAGTTCTTC
CASTASARPNEQFF
>TRBV9|.|TRBJ1-1|.
TGTGCCAGCAGCCCACATCCCGCTTTCTTT
CASSPHPAFF
>TRBV5-6|few|TRBJ2-7|.
TGTGCCAGCAGCTTAGAGACAGGATATTCCGACGAGCAGTACTTC
CASSLETGYSDEQYF
>TRBV19|.|TRBJ1-2|.
TGTGCCAGTAGTATAGCGAGGGGGAACTATGGCTACACCTTC
CASSIARGNYGYTF
>TRBV7-9|.|TRBJ1-1|.
TGTGCCAGCACTTCCCACACGATTAACACTGAAGCTTTCTTT
CASTSHTINTEAFF
>TRBV19|once|TRBJ2-3|TRBD1
TGTGCCAGTAGTAGGACAGGGGGCCGAGATACGCAGTATTTT
CASSRTGGRDTQYF
>TRBV5-1|.|TRBJ2-3|.
TGCGCCAGCAGTGCGCAGGGGGATACGCAGTATTTT
CASSAQGDTQYF
>TRBV19|few|TRBJ2-7|TRBD1
TGTGCCAGTAGGGGACAGGGCGTCTCCTACGAGCAGTACTTC
CASRGQGVSYEQYF
>TRBV6-6|once|TRBJ2-7|TRBD1
TGTGCCAGCAGAACCCCGGGACAGGTCGCCTACGAGCAGTACTTC
CASRTPGQVAYEQYF
>TRBV6-5|.|TRBJ2-7|TRBD2
TGTGCCAGCAGTTTCCCTAGCGGGAGTAGGTACGAGCAGTACTTC
CASSFPSGSRYEQYF
>TRBV19|once|TRBJ2-7|.
TGTGCCAGTAGTTCCTCCCCTGGACAGGAGCAGTACTTC
CASSSSPGQEQYF
>TRBV4-1|.|TRBJ2-3|TRBD2
TGCGCCAGCAGCCAAGACTGGTCTAGCGGGGGGGCCAAAGATACGCAGTATTTT
CASSQDWSSGGAKDTQYF
>TRBV28|.|TRBJ1-1|TRBD1
TGTGCCAGCAGTATCTCGACAGGGAGATACACTGAAGCTTTCTTT
CASSISTGRYTEAFF
>TRBV28|.|TRBJ2-7|.
TGTGCCGTAGGTCGGGGAAGCTCCTACGAGCAGTACTTC
CAVGRGSSYEQYF
>TRBV7-9|few|TRBJ1-2|TRBD1
TGTGCCAGCAGCTTCGACAGGGCTAACTATGGCTACACCTTC
CASSFDRANYGYTF
>TRBV28|.|TRBJ2-1|.
TGTGCCAGCAGACCGAGACAGGTTATTGTCAATGAGCAGTTCTTC
CASRPRQVIVNEQFF
>TRBV4-3|.|TRBJ1-4|TRBD1
TGCGCCAGCAGCCAACACAAAACAGGGGGCGGTGGTGAAAAACTGTTTTTT
CASSQHKTGGGGEKLFF
>TRBV9|.|TRBJ2-3|TRBD2
TGTGCCAGCAGCGTATTGGGGGGGGGCACAGATACGCAGTATTTT
CASSVLGGGTDTQYF
>TRBV9|.|TRBJ2-1|TRBD2
TGTGCCAGCAGCCAACCGGGACTAGCTACCCATGAGCAGTTCTTC
CASSQPGLATHEQFF
>TRBV2|.|TRBJ1-5|TRBD1
TGTGCCACTAACCTGGACAGGGGGCCGGTTCAGCCCCAGCATTTT
CATNLDRGPVQPQHF
>TRBV6-1|.|TRBJ2-7|TRBD2
TGTGCCAGCAGTGAACACTTACAGGAATTGGTAGCGGGAGGGTCCTACGAGCAGTACTTC
CASSEHLQELVAGGSYEQYF
>TRBV21-1|.|TRBJ2-1|.
TGTGCCAGCAGCACCGTTCTAGCGGTGGACTACAATGAGCAGTTCTTC
CASSTVLAVDYNEQFF
>TRBV7-2|.|TRBJ2-7|.
TGTGCCAGCAGCTTAGCGACTACGCGGGGAGCGAACTACGAGCAGTACTTC
CASSLATTRGANYEQYF